Below are 25 T cell receptor beta chains sequenced from a single sample in a study of CD8 T cells in Susac syndrome. Reverse transcription of 0.5 to 1 ug RNA was performed with random hexamers. TCRdb redid the calling of the immunoSEQ multiplex PCR reads with MiXCR, one entry per CDR3 protein. There are 170,000 or so distinct CDR3 sequences in the sample; 94% occur only once, and approximately 0.11% lies in the top ten. The specimen was CD4+ T cells from PBMCs. The origin of the receptors is a human donor with Susac syndrome.

The chain joins TRBV24-1 to TRBJ2-3; D may correspond to TRBD1 or TRBD2 (5 bases each). Germline V gives CDR1 KGHDR, CDR2 SFDVKD. V gave up 3 bases and J gave up 2 bases, with 14 bases separating them. The CDR3 runs to 16 residues. DNA for the CDR3: TGTGCCACCAGTGATCCATCTAGAGGGACCACAGATACGCAGTATTTT. Translated, it gives CATSDPSRGTTDTQYF.

The genes are TRBV4-3 and TRBJ2-2, with D maybe TRBD1 (5 bases). V shed 3 bases and J shed 4 bases, with 9 bases lying between them. This CDR3 is 14 amino acids long. Per germline, CDR1 LGHNA and CDR2 YSLEER. This chain's CDR3 is CASSQGRSTGELFF. CDR3 DNA: TGCGCCAGCAGCCAGGGGCGGAGCACCGGGGAGCTGTTTTTT.

This rearrangement joins TRBV25-1 to TRBJ2-5, with D uncertain. The CDR3 runs to 11 residues. With 7 bases removed from V and 13 bases from J, the gap between germline ends came to 16 bases. The germline gives CDR1 MGHDK, CDR2 SYGVNS. CDR3 amino acids: CASTNLGLPYF. The CDR3 DNA reads TGTGCCAGCACCAACCTAGGGCTTCCGTACTTC. The full variable domain, in which reference TRBV25-1 and TRBJ2-5 provide the parts outside the CDR3, is EADIYQTPRYLVIGTGKKITLECSQTMGHDKMYWYQQDPGMELHLIHYSYGVNSTEKGDLSSESTVSRIRTEHFPLTLESARPSHTSQYLCASTNLGLPYFGPGTRLLVL.

J is TRBJ2-5 and V is TRBV6-5; tentative D call: TRBD1 (6 bases). Trimming pared 9 bases from V and 4 bases from J, leaving 15 bases between. The length of the CDR3 is 13 residues. Per germline, CDR1 MNHEY and CDR2 SVGAGI. The CDR3 loop is CASSRGAVETQYF. The DNA for the CDR3 is TGTGCCAGTTCCAGGGGAGCTGTAGAGACCCAGTACTTC.

V usage is TRBV20-1 and J usage is TRBJ1-5; D is uncertain. This CDR3 is 14 amino acids long. Germline loops: CDR1 DFQATT, CDR2 SNEGSKA (reference sequence). The germline V and J ends were trimmed by 1 base and 2 bases, with 9 bases remaining between them. The CDR3 DNA reads TGCAGTGCTAGAGGCGGCCGGGGCAATCAGCCCCAGCATTTT. Amino acid sequence: CSARGGRGNQPQHF.

V and J are TRBV3-1 and TRBJ1-4; 10 nucleotides match TRBD1. Germline V gives CDR1 LGHDT, CDR2 YNNKEL (reference sequence). V was clipped by 4 bases and J by 10 bases; unmatched bases: 6. The CDR3 consists of 14 residues. The CDR3 sequence: CASSPGTGEGKLFF. The DNA for the CDR3 is TGTGCCAGCAGCCCCGGGACAGGGGAAGGAAAACTGTTTTTT.

The chain recombines TRBV3-1 with TRBJ2-7; possibly TRBD1 for D (5 bases). The CDR3 spans 14 residues. The V end lost 1 base, the J end lost 1 base, and 8 bases lay between the germline ends. The germline CDR1 and CDR2 sequences are LGHDT and YNNKEL (reference sequence). The DNA for the CDR3 is TGTGCCAGCAGCCAAGTACAGGCGTCCTACGAGCAGTACTTC. Its protein is CASSQVQASYEQYF.

The V call is TRBV5-4, the J call TRBJ1-4, with 8 bases identical to TRBD1. V shed 3 bases and J 0 bases; nucleotides not matched to a gene: 4. The length of the CDR3 is 16 residues. CDR1 and CDR2 (germline): SGHNT, YYREEE (reference sequence). For the CDR3, the DNA is TGTGCCAGCAGCTCCGGGACAGGTGCAACTAATGAAAAACTGTTTTTT. Its translation: CASSSGTGATNEKLFF.

This chain uses TRBV4-1 with TRBJ2-3; TRBD2 aligns across 7 bases. The CDR3 sequence is 14 residues long. V shed 1 base and J 5 bases; nucleotides not matched to a gene: 3. The V gene's germline CDR1 is MGHRA and CDR2 YSYEKL. CDR3 DNA sequence: TGCGCCAGCAGCCAAGCGCGGGGGATAGATACGCAGTATTTT. This encodes CASSQARGIDTQYF.

V gene TRBV5-1 combines with J gene TRBJ2-7, with D perhaps TRBD1 (6 bases). Trimming removed 4 bases from V and 5 bases from J, with 16 bases in between. Germline CDR1 SGHRS, CDR2 YFSETQ. This CDR3 contains 14 residues. CDR3 sequence reads: CASSTTTGTNEQYF. DNA for the CDR3: TGCGCCAGCAGCACTACCACAGGGACCAACGAGCAGTACTTC.

This clonotype has a single count. An end of the junction does not agree with germline; a read error may underlie this. V is TRBV29-1 and J is TRBJ1-1; D gene unclear. This CDR3 contains 14 residues. Germline CDR1 reads SQVTM; CDR2 reads ANQGSEA. CDR3 protein: CSVEENIQSTEASF. The CDR3 nucleotides read TGCAGCGTTGAAGAAAACATCCAGAGCACTGAAGCTTCCTTT.

This chain connects TRBV7-9 to TRBJ2-1, with 9 bases fitting TRBD2. The length of the CDR3 is 17 residues. CDR1 is SEHNR, CDR2 FQNEAQ, per germline (reference sequence). Trimming at V came to 1 base and at J to 0 bases, leaving 4 bases not matched to a gene. CDR3 bases: TGTGCCAGCAGCTTAGGAGCGGGGGGAAGCTCCTACAATGAGCAGTTCTTC. The encoded protein is CASSLGAGGSSYNEQFF.

This chain uses TRBV18 with TRBJ1-1, with 8 bases fitting TRBD1. With 3 bases clipped from V and 3 bases from J, the junction kept 6 bases outside the gene matches. The CDR3 length is 15 residues. CDR1 is KGHSH, CDR2 LQKENI, per germline. The DNA for the CDR3 is TGTGCCAGCTCACCTCGACAGGGGTTGGACACTGAAGCTTTCTTT. Protein sequence: CASSPRQGLDTEAFF.

This clonotype was counted only a few times. The J gene is TRBJ1-1, the V gene TRBV18; D is possibly TRBD1 (5 bases). CDR3 length equals 14 residues. Trimming took off 3 bases at V and 6 bases at J, with 14 bases between the two ends. Germline V lookup: CDR1 KGHSH, CDR2 LQKENI. The CDR3 sequence: CASSPPSGFSEAFF. For the CDR3, the DNA is TGTGCCAGCTCACCGCCATCAGGGTTTTCTGAAGCTTTCTTT.

The chain links TRBV24-1 to TRBJ1-2; D gene unclear. Trimming removed 5 bases at V and 2 bases at J, with 2 bases between. The length of the CDR3 is 11 residues. Germline CDR1 is KGHDR and CDR2 is SFDVKD. The CDR3 nucleotides read TGTGCCACCAGTGTCAACTATGGCTACACCTTC. Its translation is CATSVNYGYTF.

This rearrangement joins TRBV6-1 to TRBJ2-6, with 8 bases fitting TRBD1. CDR1 is MNHNS and CDR2 is SASEGT in the germline V gene. The CDR3 sequence is 16 residues long. V was clipped by 5 bases and J by 1 base; unmatched bases: 4. CDR3 amino acids: CASSLRQGSGANVLTF. CDR3 DNA sequence: TGTGCCAGCAGTCTCCGACAGGGGTCTGGGGCCAACGTCCTGACTTTC.

The rearrangement joins TRBV20-1 to TRBJ2-5, with 7 bases matching TRBD1. With V trimmed by 0 bases and J by 3 bases, 7 bases remained unmatched. The CDR3 has 15 residues. Germline V gene data show CDR1 as DFQATT and CDR2 as SNEGSKA (reference sequence). For the CDR3, the DNA is TGCAGTGCTAGAGATAACGGCAGGGGGAAAGAGACCCAGTACTTC. Its protein product is CSARDNGRGKETQYF.

V usage is TRBV10-3 and J usage is TRBJ1-1, with D unresolved. The CDR3 has 13 amino acids. Per germline, CDR1 ENHRY and CDR2 SYGVKD. V was shortened by 6 bases and J by 3 bases, with 11 bases between the two germline ends. CDR3 in DNA: TGTGCCATCAGGACCGACCCGTACACTGAAGCTTTCTTT. It specifies CAIRTDPYTEAFF.

This chain uses TRBV19 with TRBJ1-1, with TRBD1 matching 7 bases. The V and J ends lost 6 bases and 1 base, in that order; junction bases with no gene match: 8. The CDR3 contains 15 residues. CDR1 is LNHDA, CDR2 SQIVND, per germline (reference sequence). In DNA form, the CDR3 reads TGTGCCAGTAGGACGGGACAGCTGGGGAACACTGAAGCTTTCTTT. Translation gives CASRTGQLGNTEAFF. The whole variable domain, remainder taken from reference TRBV19 and TRBJ1-1, is DGGITQSPKYLFRKEGQNVTLSCEQNLNHDAMYWYRQDPGQGLRLIYYSQIVNDFQKGDIAEGYSVSREKKESFPLTVTSAQKNPTAFYLCASRTGQLGNTEAFFGQGTRLTVV.

V gene TRBV6-2 or TRBV6-3 combines with J gene TRBJ1-1; D unclear. The CDR3 is 13 amino acids. Germline loops: CDR1 MNHEY, CDR2 SVGEGT. V lost 2 bases and J 3 bases, leaving 7 bases between the germline ends. As DNA, the CDR3 is TGTGCCAGCAGTTACGGGCAGCACACTGAAGCTTTCTTT. Residues: CASSYGQHTEAFF.

The rearrangement links TRBV6-6 to TRBJ1-6, with 9 bases aligning to TRBD1. Germline V gene sequence: CDR1 MNHNY, CDR2 SVGAGI (reference sequence). The CDR3 totals 15 residues. J was trimmed by 7 bases and V by 7 bases; bases with no gene match: 8. CDR3 amino acids: CASTPGGQGNSPLHF. The DNA of the CDR3 is TGTGCCAGCACCCCAGGAGGACAGGGGAATTCACCCCTCCACTTT.

The V gene is TRBV24-1, the J gene TRBJ2-1; no reliable D call. Between the trimmed V and J ends, which lost 0 bases and 10 bases, there was a span of 6 bases. The CDR3 covers 12 residues. Germline lookup yields CDR1 KGHDR and CDR2 SFDVKD. CDR3 bases: TGTGCCACCAGTGATTTGATGCCCGAGCAGTTCTTC. This gives the protein CATSDLMPEQFF.

The chain has TRBV5-5 and TRBJ2-5; D uncertain. The CDR3 loop spans 14 amino acids. V lost 6 bases and J lost 0, with 12 bases in between. Germline CDR1 is SGHKS and CDR2 is YYEKEE (reference sequence). The DNA for the CDR3 is TGTGCCAGCACCACCTGGACCAACCAAGAGACCCAGTACTTC. Translated: CASTTWTNQETQYF.

This chain connects TRBV15 to TRBJ2-4, with D tentatively TRBD1 (6 bases). In germline, CDR1 is LNHNV, CDR2 YYDKDF (reference sequence). With 4 bases removed from V and 5 bases from J, the gap between germline ends came to 12 bases. CDR3 length: 14 amino acids. This CDR3 is CATSNRDIQNIQYF. In DNA form, the CDR3 reads TGTGCCACCAGCAACCGGGACATTCAAAACATTCAGTACTTC.

This rearrangement joins TRBV20-1 to TRBJ2-7; TRBD1 might be the D (5 bases). Trimming removed 1 base at V and 2 bases at J, with 9 bases between. The CDR3 loop spans 13 amino acids. The germline V gene encodes CDR1 DFQATT and CDR2 SNEGSKA (reference sequence). The CDR3 region is CSARGQFPYEQYF. CDR3 sequence (DNA): TGCAGTGCTAGAGGACAGTTCCCCTACGAGCAGTACTTC.